A single sample is the source of the 2 T cell receptor beta chains below, sequenced in a study of CD8 T cells in Susac syndrome. Random hexamers were used to reverse transcribe about 0.5 to 1 ug of RNA. One entry per CDR3 protein, called by TCRdb with MiXCR from the immunoSEQ multiplex PCR reads. This table holds roughly 150,000 distinct CDR3 sequences, approximately 95% found once. The sample taken for sequencing was CD4+ T cells from PBMCs. Receptors originate from a human donor with multiple sclerosis.

In its sample, this clonotype was seen a few times. The chain carries TRBV27 and TRBJ2-7; tentatively, D is TRBD1 or TRBD2 (5 bases each). V shed 6 bases and J shed 5 bases, with 11 bases lying between them. The V gene's germline CDR1 is MNHEY and CDR2 SMNVEV (reference sequence). The CDR3 has 12 amino acids. As DNA, the CDR3 is TGTGCCAGCAGGGGGGACGTGAACGAGCAGTACTTC. Translation gives CASRGDVNEQYF.

The rearrangement uses TRBV3-1 and TRBJ2-7, with 10 bases matching TRBD2. The CDR3 has 14 residues. V lost 2 bases and J lost 8; bases outside the gene matches: 6. Germline V gives CDR1 LGHDT, CDR2 YNNKEL (reference sequence). The CDR3 here is CASSQSSGRFQQYF. CDR3 sequence (DNA): TGTGCCAGCAGCCAATCTAGCGGGAGATTTCAGCAGTACTTC.